A selection of T cell receptor beta chains follows, all from one sample in a study of blood T cell repertoires in COVID-19. Clones were sequenced by immunoSEQ multiplex PCR, and TCRdb holds only the in-frame ones, with some missing. The sample includes about 70,000 clones, roughly 87% of them seen just once. Sequencing used peripheral blood. These TCRs come from a woman aged 80 or older with active or convalescent COVID-19. The CDR3 runs from the conserved cysteine through the conserved F or W. The D gene is left open where the match is weak. Clone size is shown for a subset of rows, as once, few, many or a class of expanded clone.

V gene: TRBV5-1
clone size: -
J gene: TRBJ2-2
D gene: TRBD2
CDR3 DNA: TGCGCCAGCAGGACCGGGACTACCTTAAAGGGGGAGCTGTTTTTT
CDR3 protein: CASRTGTTLKGELFF

V gene: TRBV6-6
clone size: -
J gene: TRBJ1-5
D gene: -
CDR3 DNA: TGTGCCAGCAGTTACTCATGGGGCGATCAGCCCCAGCATTTT
CDR3 protein: CASSYSWGDQPQHF

V gene: TRBV2
clone size: -
J gene: TRBJ2-7
D gene: -
CDR3 DNA: TGTGCCACAGTGTTGGAACGGGGCTACGAGCAGTACTTC
CDR3 protein: CATVLERGYEQYF

V gene: TRBV5-1
clone size: -
J gene: TRBJ1-1
D gene: -
CDR3 DNA: TGCGCCAGCAGCTTCTCGGACGGGAAGGCTGAAGCTTTCTTT
CDR3 protein: CASSFSDGKAEAFF

V gene: TRBV9
clone size: -
J gene: TRBJ2-6
D gene: TRBD1
CDR3 DNA: TGTGCCAGCGAGGGACAGGGGGCGTACCCTTACTCTGGGGCCAACGTCCTGACTTTC
CDR3 protein: CASEGQGAYPYSGANVLTF

V gene: TRBV12-5
clone size: -
J gene: TRBJ2-1
D gene: TRBD1
CDR3 DNA: TGTGCTAGTGGTTTGGGACAGGGCCCACATGAGCAGTTCTTC
CDR3 protein: CASGLGQGPHEQFF

V gene: TRBV15
clone size: -
J gene: TRBJ2-7
D gene: -
CDR3 DNA: TGTGCCACCAGCAGAGAGATGCGGGGAAACGAGCAGTACTTC
CDR3 protein: CATSREMRGNEQYF

V gene: TRBV5-4
clone size: -
J gene: TRBJ1-1
D gene: -
CDR3 DNA: TGTGCCAGCAGTCTCACCGGGGACACTGAAGCTTTCTTT
CDR3 protein: CASSLTGDTEAFF

V gene: TRBV19
clone size: -
J gene: TRBJ2-2
D gene: TRBD2
CDR3 DNA: TGTGCCAGTACCCACCGGGGGGGGCCCAACACCGGGGAGCTGTTTTTT
CDR3 protein: CASTHRGGPNTGELFF

V gene: TRBV5-1
clone size: -
J gene: TRBJ1-1
D gene: -
CDR3 DNA: TGCGCCAGCAGTGTCGGAGACAGGGAAGCTTTCTTT
CDR3 protein: CASSVGDREAFF

V gene: TRBV7-2
clone size: -
J gene: TRBJ2-3
D gene: TRBD1
CDR3 DNA: TGTGCCAGCAGCTTCGACAGGGGAGATACGCAGTATTTT
CDR3 protein: CASSFDRGDTQYF

V gene: TRBV2
clone size: -
J gene: TRBJ2-7
D gene: TRBD2
CDR3 DNA: TGTGCCAGCGGGGCGGGGGCCTACGAGCAGTACTTC
CDR3 protein: CASGAGAYEQYF

V gene: TRBV7-9
clone size: many
J gene: TRBJ2-2
D gene: -
CDR3 DNA: TGTGCCAGCAGTTCCCTCTCCGGGGAGCTGTTTTTT
CDR3 protein: CASSSLSGELFF

V gene: TRBV9
clone size: -
J gene: TRBJ1-6
D gene: -
CDR3 DNA: TGTGCCAGCAGCCCCGATCCAGGAACCACACTAGGACCCCTCCACTTT
CDR3 protein: CASSPDPGTTLGPLHF

V gene: TRBV28
clone size: -
J gene: TRBJ2-1
D gene: -
CDR3 DNA: TGTGCCAATTCCGATCGGAGAGCCTACAATGAGCAGTTCTTC
CDR3 protein: CANSDRRAYNEQFF

V gene: TRBV7-2
clone size: -
J gene: TRBJ2-7
D gene: TRBD1
CDR3 DNA: TGTGCCAGCAGCTTGATTCTCTTTGGACAGGGCAAGCAGTACTTC
CDR3 protein: CASSLILFGQGKQYF

V gene: TRBV4-3
clone size: -
J gene: TRBJ1-2
D gene: TRBD1
CDR3 DNA: TGCGCCAGCAGCCAAGTAATTGGGGACAGTTCCTTTAACTATGGCTACACCTTC
CDR3 protein: CASSQVIGDSSFNYGYTF

V gene: TRBV27
clone size: -
J gene: TRBJ1-3
D gene: -
CDR3 DNA: TGTGCCAGCAGTAGGAACAGGCCTAGCTCTGGAAACACCATATATTTT
CDR3 protein: CASSRNRPSSGNTIYF

V gene: TRBV21-1
clone size: -
J gene: TRBJ2-1
D gene: -
CDR3 DNA: TGTGCCAGCAGCGACCGGGACAGGCCATACAATGAGCAGTTCTTC
CDR3 protein: CASSDRDRPYNEQFF

V gene: TRBV5-8
clone size: -
J gene: TRBJ1-6
D gene: -
CDR3 DNA: TGTGCCAGCAGCCCCAGACAGGCTCTCCACTTT
CDR3 protein: CASSPRQALHF

V gene: TRBV27
clone size: -
J gene: TRBJ2-5
D gene: TRBD1
CDR3 DNA: TGTGCCAGCAGCTTGGGGACAGGGGGCTTTCCAGAGACCCAGTACTTC
CDR3 protein: CASSLGTGGFPETQYF

V gene: TRBV5-1
clone size: -
J gene: TRBJ2-7
D gene: TRBD1
CDR3 DNA: TGCGCCAGCAGCTGGACAGGGGGCAGCATGTACGAGCAGTACTTC
CDR3 protein: CASSWTGGSMYEQYF

V gene: TRBV24-1
clone size: -
J gene: TRBJ1-6
D gene: TRBD1
CDR3 DNA: TGTGCCAACCCGGGACAGGGGGTCCCAGTAAATTCACCCCTCCACTTT
CDR3 protein: CANPGQGVPVNSPLHF

V gene: TRBV3-1/TRBV3-2
clone size: few
J gene: TRBJ2-1
D gene: -
CDR3 DNA: TGTGCCAGCAGCCCAGAGGGATTCGGACTCTCCTACAATGAGCAGTTCTTC
CDR3 protein: CASSPEGFGLSYNEQFF

V gene: TRBV12-2
clone size: -
J gene: TRBJ2-2
D gene: -
CDR3 DNA: TGTGCAAGTCGCTTAGCCTTACAGGGGTACACCGGGGAGCTGTTTTTT
CDR3 protein: CASRLALQGYTGELFF

V gene: TRBV7-2
clone size: few
J gene: TRBJ2-7
D gene: TRBD1
CDR3 DNA: TGTGCCAGCAGCCGGGACAGGGGGACTACCTACGAGCAGTACTTC
CDR3 protein: CASSRDRGTTYEQYF

V gene: TRBV25-1
clone size: -
J gene: TRBJ1-6
D gene: TRBD1
CDR3 DNA: TGTGCCAGCAGTGTCCCCGGGACAGGCGGCTCCTATAATTCACCCCTCCACTTT
CDR3 protein: CASSVPGTGGSYNSPLHF

V gene: TRBV7-3
clone size: once
J gene: TRBJ2-3
D gene: TRBD2
CDR3 DNA: TGTGCCAGCAGCTTAACGAGCCTAGGACTAGCGGGGGGTGGTGATACGCAGTATTTT
CDR3 protein: CASSLTSLGLAGGGDTQYF

V gene: TRBV5-4
clone size: few
J gene: TRBJ1-6
D gene: -
CDR3 DNA: TGTGCCAGCAGCTTGGAAGGGGATGAGTCACCCCTCCACTTT
CDR3 protein: CASSLEGDESPLHF

V gene: TRBV19
clone size: -
J gene: TRBJ1-5
D gene: TRBD1
CDR3 DNA: TGTGCCAGTAGGGCCGGGACAGCACATAATCAGCCCCAGCATTTT
CDR3 protein: CASRAGTAHNQPQHF

V gene: TRBV6-5
clone size: once
J gene: TRBJ1-2
D gene: TRBD1
CDR3 DNA: TGTGCCAGCAGTCCAGGGACAGGGTATAGTGGCTACACCTTC
CDR3 protein: CASSPGTGYSGYTF

V gene: TRBV4-2
clone size: -
J gene: TRBJ1-2
D gene: -
CDR3 DNA: TGTGCCAGCAGCCAGCCCGACGCCGGAGGTAACTATGGCTACACCTTC
CDR3 protein: CASSQPDAGGNYGYTF

V gene: TRBV5-1
clone size: -
J gene: TRBJ1-1
D gene: TRBD1
CDR3 DNA: TGCGCCAGCAGCCCACCGGGACAGGGGGCGTTGAACACTGAAGCTTTCTTT
CDR3 protein: CASSPPGQGALNTEAFF

V gene: TRBV7-2
clone size: -
J gene: TRBJ1-6
D gene: -
CDR3 DNA: TGTGCCAGCGGGATACAGGGTTTAGGTAATTCACCCCTCCACTTT
CDR3 protein: CASGIQGLGNSPLHF

V gene: TRBV6-6
clone size: -
J gene: TRBJ2-7
D gene: TRBD2
CDR3 DNA: TGTGCCAGCAGTACTAGCGGGGGGAAGTCCTACGAGCAGTACTTC
CDR3 protein: CASSTSGGKSYEQYF

V gene: TRBV29-1
clone size: -
J gene: TRBJ1-1
D gene: -
CDR3 DNA: TGCAGCGTTGTGGTCACGTCGGTGAACACTGAAGCTTTCTTT
CDR3 protein: CSVVVTSVNTEAFF

V gene: TRBV7-2
clone size: once
J gene: TRBJ2-5
D gene: TRBD2
CDR3 DNA: TGTGCCAGCAGCTTAGTGGCGGGGGGGCCTGGGGAGACCCAGTACTTC
CDR3 protein: CASSLVAGGPGETQYF

V gene: TRBV6-2/TRBV6-3
clone size: once
J gene: TRBJ2-1
D gene: -
CDR3 DNA: TGTGCCAGCAGCTCGCAGGGTAACGAGCAGTTCTTC
CDR3 protein: CASSSQGNEQFF

V gene: TRBV4-2
clone size: -
J gene: TRBJ1-1
D gene: -
CDR3 DNA: TGTGCCAGCAGCCAAGGGAGGGACGGGAACACTGAAGCTTTCTTT
CDR3 protein: CASSQGRDGNTEAFF

V gene: TRBV4-3
clone size: few
J gene: TRBJ1-1
D gene: TRBD1
CDR3 DNA: TGCGCCAGCAGCCAAGATCCCAGCGGGACAGGGTTAGGAAACACTGAAGCTTTCTTT
CDR3 protein: CASSQDPSGTGLGNTEAFF

V gene: TRBV30
clone size: -
J gene: TRBJ1-2
D gene: -
CDR3 DNA: TGTGCCTGGACCCCCGGGGGGAGCCATGGCTACACCTTC
CDR3 protein: CAWTPGGSHGYTF

V gene: TRBV27
clone size: -
J gene: TRBJ1-2
D gene: -
CDR3 DNA: TGTGCCAGCAGTTTTCGTCAGGGCAATGGCTACACCTTC
CDR3 protein: CASSFRQGNGYTF

V gene: TRBV19
clone size: -
J gene: TRBJ2-4
D gene: TRBD2
CDR3 DNA: TGTGCCAGTAGCCCCCGGGCTAGCGGGGGGGCCGGGGACATTCAGTACTTC
CDR3 protein: CASSPRASGGAGDIQYF

V gene: TRBV5-4
clone size: large
J gene: TRBJ1-3
D gene: TRBD1
CDR3 DNA: TGTGCCAGCAGCCCGGGACAGAGCTCTGGAAACACCATATATTTT
CDR3 protein: CASSPGQSSGNTIYF

V gene: TRBV11-2
clone size: -
J gene: TRBJ2-3
D gene: -
CDR3 DNA: TGTGCCAGCAGCCTCGGCGTTCGTCTAGTATTTCCCACAGATACGCAGTATTTT
CDR3 protein: CASSLGVRLVFPTDTQYF

V gene: TRBV3-1/TRBV3-2
clone size: -
J gene: TRBJ2-2
D gene: -
CDR3 DNA: TGTGCCAGCAGCCAAGTCCCGACCGGGGAGCTGTTTTTT
CDR3 protein: CASSQVPTGELFF

V gene: TRBV12-2
clone size: -
J gene: TRBJ1-5
D gene: -
CDR3 DNA: TGTGCAAGTCGCCCTGGACGGCAGGGCAGTCCCGCGAATCAGCCCCAGCATTTT
CDR3 protein: CASRPGRQGSPANQPQHF

V gene: TRBV28
clone size: -
J gene: TRBJ1-1
D gene: TRBD1
CDR3 DNA: TGTGCCAGCAGTTTCCCCGCAGGGGGCTACACTGAAGCTTTCTTT
CDR3 protein: CASSFPAGGYTEAFF

V gene: TRBV11-2
clone size: -
J gene: TRBJ1-5
D gene: -
CDR3 DNA: TGTGCCAGCAGCACTCTCAATCAGCCCCAGCATTTT
CDR3 protein: CASSTLNQPQHF

V gene: TRBV4-3
clone size: -
J gene: TRBJ2-5
D gene: -
CDR3 DNA: TGCGCCAGCAGCCAAAGTGCTTGGGGGCCAGGGCCGGCGACCCAGTACTTC
CDR3 protein: CASSQSAWGPGPATQYF

V gene: TRBV7-2
clone size: once
J gene: TRBJ2-3
D gene: -
CDR3 DNA: TGTGCCAGCAGCTTAGAGCGGAGTAGTACGCAGTATTTT
CDR3 protein: CASSLERSSTQYF

V gene: TRBV2
clone size: -
J gene: TRBJ2-3
D gene: -
CDR3 DNA: TGTGCCAGCAGTGTAGGAGGGGGGGGGACAGATACGCAGTATTTT
CDR3 protein: CASSVGGGGTDTQYF

V gene: TRBV20-1
clone size: -
J gene: TRBJ2-7
D gene: TRBD1
CDR3 DNA: TGCAGTGCTAGTGGGACAGTGACTTACGAGCAGTACTTC
CDR3 protein: CSASGTVTYEQYF